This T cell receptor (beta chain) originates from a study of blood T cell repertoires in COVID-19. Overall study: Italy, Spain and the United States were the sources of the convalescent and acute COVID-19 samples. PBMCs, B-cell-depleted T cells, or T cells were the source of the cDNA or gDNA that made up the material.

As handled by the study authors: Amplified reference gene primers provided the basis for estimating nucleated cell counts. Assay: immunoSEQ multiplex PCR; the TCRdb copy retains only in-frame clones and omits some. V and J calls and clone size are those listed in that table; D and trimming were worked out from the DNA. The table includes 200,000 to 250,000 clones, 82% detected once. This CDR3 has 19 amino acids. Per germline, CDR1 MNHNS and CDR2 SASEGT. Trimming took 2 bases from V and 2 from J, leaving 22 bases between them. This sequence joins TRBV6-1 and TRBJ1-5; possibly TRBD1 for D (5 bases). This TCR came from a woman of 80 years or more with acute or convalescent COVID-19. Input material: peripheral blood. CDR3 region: CASSEQPPGDFSGNQPQHF. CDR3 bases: TGTGCCAGCAGTGAACAACCCCCGGGGGACTTTTCGGGCAATCAGCCCCAGCATTTT.